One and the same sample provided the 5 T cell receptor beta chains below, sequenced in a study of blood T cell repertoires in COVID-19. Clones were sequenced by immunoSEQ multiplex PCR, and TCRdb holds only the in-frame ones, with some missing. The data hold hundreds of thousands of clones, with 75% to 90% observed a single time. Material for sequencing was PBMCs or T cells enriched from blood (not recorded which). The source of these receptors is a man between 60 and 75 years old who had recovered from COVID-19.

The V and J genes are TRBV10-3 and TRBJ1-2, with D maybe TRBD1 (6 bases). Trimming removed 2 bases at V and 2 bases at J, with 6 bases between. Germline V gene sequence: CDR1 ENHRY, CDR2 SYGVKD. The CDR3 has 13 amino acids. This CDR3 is CAISETGNYGYTF. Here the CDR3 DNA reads TGTGCCATCAGTGAGACAGGGAACTATGGCTACACCTTC.

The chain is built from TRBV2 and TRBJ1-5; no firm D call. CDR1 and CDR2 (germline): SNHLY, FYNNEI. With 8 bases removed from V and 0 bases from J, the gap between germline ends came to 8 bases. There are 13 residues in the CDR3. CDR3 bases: TGTGCCAGCGTCGGTTTTAGCAATCAGCCCCAGCATTTT. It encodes CASVGFSNQPQHF.

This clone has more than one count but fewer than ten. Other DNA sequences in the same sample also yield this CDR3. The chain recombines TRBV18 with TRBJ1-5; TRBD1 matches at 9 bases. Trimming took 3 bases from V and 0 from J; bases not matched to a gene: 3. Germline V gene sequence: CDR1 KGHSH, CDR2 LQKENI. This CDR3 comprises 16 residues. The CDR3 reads CASSPGQGGSNQPQHF. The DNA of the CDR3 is TGTGCCAGCTCACCGGGACAGGGAGGTAGCAATCAGCCCCAGCATTTT. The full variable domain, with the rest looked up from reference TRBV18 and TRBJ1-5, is NAGVMQNPRHLVRRRGQEARLRCSPMKGHSHVYWYRQLPEEGLKFMVYLQKENIIDESGMPKERFSAEFPKEGPSILRIQQVVRGDSAAYFCASSPGQGGSNQPQHFGDGTRLSIL.

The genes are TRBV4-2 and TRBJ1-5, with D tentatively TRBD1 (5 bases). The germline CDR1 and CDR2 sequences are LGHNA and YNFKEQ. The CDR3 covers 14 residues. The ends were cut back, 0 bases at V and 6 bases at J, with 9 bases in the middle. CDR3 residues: CASSQDLGGQPQHF. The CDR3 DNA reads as TGTGCCAGCAGCCAAGATCTGGGGGGTCAGCCCCAGCATTTT.

CDR3 sequence reads: CASSDRTGVSNQPQHF. CDR3 nucleotide sequence: TGTGCCAGCAGTGACCGGACAGGGGTGAGCAATCAGCCCCAGCATTTT. The chain couples TRBV6-1 to TRBJ1-5; 9 positions match TRBD1. This CDR3 comprises 16 residues. Losses at the gene ends were 3 bases for V and 1 base for J; bases not matched to a gene: 4. Germline CDR1 is MNHNS and CDR2 is SASEGT.